A single sample gave rise to the 21 T cell receptor beta chains below, sequenced in a study of shared clonotypes between healthy human individuals. Repertoires were generated with immunoSEQ multiplex PCR, while TCRdb's copy carries only in-frame clones and drops some. The sample shows around 1.1 million clones, roughly 80% of them seen only once. Material for sequencing was memory CD4+ T cells from PBMCs. The sample's subset: CD45RA-negative fraction. The source is a man younger than 35 in good health. Some clones in this sample may be carry-over from other donors' samples.

The chain combines TRBV28 with TRBJ2-3; TRBD2 matches 8 bases. V shed 6 bases and J 0 bases; nucleotides not matched to a gene: 2. Per germline, CDR1 MDHEN and CDR2 SYDVKM. CDR3 length: 14 amino acids. CDR3 in amino acids: CASRASGSTDTQYF. For the CDR3, the DNA is TGTGCCAGCAGGGCTAGCGGGAGCACAGATACGCAGTATTTT.

The chain is built from TRBV5-1 and TRBJ1-2; D is perhaps TRBD1 (6 bases). V lost 0 bases, J lost 8 bases, and 23 bases lay in between. This CDR3 spans 17 amino acids. Germline CDR1 SGHRS, CDR2 YFSETQ. Here the CDR3 DNA reads TGCGCCAGCAGCTTGGAAGGTACACAGGGCCTTAAGCGGGGCTACACCTTC. Translation gives CASSLEGTQGLKRGYTF.

This clone was counted a few times. This chain uses TRBV9 with TRBJ1-2; a weak D match, TRBD1 (6 bases). This CDR3 contains 16 residues. Germline V gene data show CDR1 as SGDLS and CDR2 as YYNGEE. Trimming pared 4 bases from V and 3 bases from J, leaving 19 bases between. CDR3 DNA: TGTGCCAGCAGCCCAGGGGCTACAGAATTCCACTATGGCTACACCTTC. Its protein product is CASSPGATEFHYGYTF.

The sample holds many counts of this clone. The chain joins TRBV5-1 to TRBJ2-5; D unclear. Deletions cut 4 bases from V and 4 bases from J, with 17 bases between. Germline CDR1 is SGHRS and CDR2 is YFSETQ. This CDR3 is built from 15 residues. CDR3 DNA sequence: TGCGCCAGCAGCCCCGACCGTTCGATCGTAGAGACCCAGTACTTC. Translation gives CASSPDRSIVETQYF. Supplemented by reference TRBV5-1 and TRBJ2-5, the full variable domain reads KAGVTQTPRYLIKTRGQQVTLSCSPISGHRSVSWYQQTPGQGLQFLFEYFSETQRNKGNFPGRFSGRQFSNSRSEMNVSTLELGDSALYLCASSPDRSIVETQYFGPGTRLLVL.

This clone was observed a single time. Additional DNA sequences in this sample encode the identical CDR3. The chain combines TRBV5-1 with TRBJ2-1, with 7 bases matching TRBD2. There are 15 residues in the CDR3. Germline CDR1 is SGHRS and CDR2 is YFSETQ. Losses at the gene ends were 2 bases for V and 4 bases for J; bases not matched to a gene: 6. Written as DNA, the CDR3 is TGCGCCAGCAGCTTTGGGCTAGCGGATTACAATGAGCAGTTCTTC. It yields the protein CASSFGLADYNEQFF.

The chain joins TRBV5-6 to TRBJ1-1; a possible D gene is TRBD1 (5 bases). Germline V CDR1 and CDR2: SGHDT, YYEEEE. Trimming removed 6 bases at V and 5 bases at J, with 20 bases between. The CDR3 contains 15 residues. In DNA, the CDR3 is TGTGCCAGCACCCTGACACCTGTTGGGGGGACTGAAGCTTTCTTT. It is translated as CASTLTPVGGTEAFF.

CDR3 sequence (DNA): TGTGCCAGCAGTTCCCTGGGGTTCGGCTACACCTTC. It encodes CASSSLGFGYTF. The J gene is TRBJ1-2, the V gene TRBV27; D unclear. The CDR3 consists of 12 residues. V lost 4 bases and J 8 bases, leaving 11 bases between the germline ends. Germline lookup yields CDR1 MNHEY and CDR2 SMNVEV (reference sequence).

About this clone: Other DNA sequences in this sample translate to the same CDR3. J is TRBJ1-1 and V is TRBV7-9, with D unclear. Germline V gene sequence: CDR1 SEHNR, CDR2 FQNEAQ (reference sequence). Trimming left V 4 bases short and J 0 bases short, with 6 bases between. The CDR3 runs to 13 residues. CDR3 sequence: CASSWTVNTEAFF. The CDR3, as DNA: TGTGCCAGCAGCTGGACGGTGAACACTGAAGCTTTCTTT.

The chain employs TRBV9 and TRBJ2-1, with a possible D match to TRBD2 (5 bases). Germline V lookup: CDR1 SGDLS, CDR2 YYNGEE. The CDR3 consists of 14 residues. Between the trimmed V and J ends, which lost 5 bases and 1 base, there was a span of 10 bases. CDR3 coding DNA: TGTGCCAGCAGTTCGGGGTTTTCCTACAATGAGCAGTTCTTC. Its translation is CASSSGFSYNEQFF.

This chain connects TRBV10-3 to TRBJ1-1; no firm D call. V was clipped by 1 base and J by 6 bases, with 9 bases between them. Germline loops: CDR1 ENHRY, CDR2 SYGVKD. This CDR3 is 13 amino acids long. The CDR3 region has the DNA TGTGCCATCAGTGAGTTCGGAGAGGCTGAAGCTTTCTTT. Protein product: CAISEFGEAEAFF.

V is TRBV9 and J is TRBJ2-5; 9 bases are shared with TRBD2. This CDR3 has 19 residues. Germline loops: CDR1 SGDLS, CDR2 YYNGEE. Trimming at V came to 3 bases and at J to 5 bases, leaving 20 bases not matched to a gene. This chain's CDR3 is CASSGRPGTSIGRGETQYF. For the CDR3, the DNA is TGTGCCAGCAGCGGGAGACCCGGGACTAGCATTGGGAGGGGCGAGACCCAGTACTTC.

The J gene is TRBJ1-4, the V gene TRBV7-9; D call uncertain. Germline V CDR1 and CDR2: SEHNR, FQNEAQ (reference sequence). The CDR3 is made up of 15 amino acids. V lost 2 bases and J 5 bases, leaving 12 bases between the germline ends. The CDR3 DNA sequence: TGTGCCAGCAGCTTAAATATGGCTAGAAATGAAAAACTGTTTTTT. Its translation is CASSLNMARNEKLFF.

The chain couples TRBV10-3 to TRBJ2-5, with a tentative D call TRBD2 (6 bases). The CDR3 loop spans 14 amino acids. Looked up from germline, CDR1 is ENHRY and CDR2 is SYGVKD. The ends were cut back, 7 bases at V and 0 bases at J, with 12 bases in the middle. The CDR3 loop reads CAIKDSGDQETQYF. In DNA form, the CDR3 reads TGTGCCATCAAAGATAGCGGAGACCAAGAGACCCAGTACTTC.

Comments on this clone: The same CDR3 arises from other DNA sequences in this sample as well. The rearrangement uses TRBV30 and TRBJ1-3; D not certain. The CDR3 has 16 amino acids. Deletions cut 0 bases from V and 0 bases from J, with 12 bases between. Germline loops: CDR1 GTSNPN, CDR2 SVGIG (reference sequence). The CDR3 DNA sequence: TGTGCCTGGAGTGTCCCCCGCAGCAGCTCTGGAAACACCATATATTTT. It translates to CAWSVPRSSSGNTIYF.

This chain links TRBV28 with TRBJ1-2; a weak D match, TRBD1 (5 bases). This CDR3 is built from 15 residues. Germline V CDR1 and CDR2: MDHEN, SYDVKM. The V and J ends lost 10 bases and 3 bases respectively, with 21 bases between them. CDR3: CATVALGDGDYGYTF. CDR3 sequence (DNA): TGTGCCACGGTGGCACTCGGGGACGGGGACTATGGCTACACCTTC.

V usage is TRBV7-3 and J usage is TRBJ2-3; TRBD2 might be the D (5 bases). The CDR3 sequence is 14 residues long. Trimming shortened V by 5 bases and J by 3 bases, and 12 bases separated the two germline ends. From germline, CDR1 is SGHTA and CDR2 FQGTGA. The chain's CDR3 is CASSAGLETDTQYF. CDR3 DNA sequence: TGTGCCAGCAGCGCCGGACTGGAAACAGATACGCAGTATTTT.

The count of this clone is one. The chain has TRBV4-3 and TRBJ2-1; TRBD2 agrees at 10 bases. This CDR3 spans 16 amino acids. Trimming removed 1 base from V and 5 bases from J; junction bases left unmatched: 5. Germline values: CDR1 LGHNA, CDR2 YSLEER. CDR3 region: CASSQGAAGGHNEQFF. Written as DNA, the CDR3 is TGCGCCAGCAGCCAAGGAGCAGCGGGAGGGCACAATGAGCAGTTCTTC.

The CDR3, as DNA: TGTGCCAGCAGCCAGGGGGGCCTACCTTACGAGCAGTACTTC. Amino acids: CASSQGGLPYEQYF. The chain is built from TRBV14 and TRBJ2-7; D is perhaps TRBD1 or TRBD2 (6 bases each). This CDR3 comprises 14 residues. Germline CDR1 is SGHDN and CDR2 is FVKESK. V gave up 3 bases and J gave up 4 bases, with 13 bases separating them. Full variable domain (rest looked up from reference TRBV14 and TRBJ2-7): EAGVTQFPSHSVIEKGQTVTLRCDPISGHDNLYWYRRVMGKEIKFLLHFVKESKQDESGMPNNRFLAERTGGTYSTLKVQPAELEDSGVYFCASSQGGLPYEQYFGPGTRLTVT.

V usage is TRBV28 and J usage is TRBJ1-2, with 7 positions matching TRBD1. CDR3 length: 15 residues. Germline lookup yields CDR1 MDHEN and CDR2 SYDVKM. Trimming took 4 bases from V and 4 from J; bases not matched to a gene: 9. This CDR3 is CASSSQRGGAYGYTF. In DNA, the CDR3 is TGTGCCAGCAGTTCCCAGCGAGGGGGCGCCTATGGCTACACCTTC.

The chain joins TRBV14 to TRBJ1-2; D is possibly TRBD1 (5 bases). The V gene lost 4 bases and the J gene lost 6 bases, with 12 bases spanning the gap. The CDR3 spans 13 residues. Germline V gives CDR1 SGHDN, CDR2 FVKESK. This chain's CDR3 is CASSLEWGDGYTF. Written as DNA, the CDR3 is TGTGCCAGCAGCCTTGAGTGGGGGGATGGCTACACCTTC.

This clone was seen once. The rearrangement links TRBV5-1 to TRBJ1-4; a weak D match, TRBD1 (5 bases). Germline V gives CDR1 SGHRS, CDR2 YFSETQ. V lost 4 bases and J lost 8, with 18 bases in between. The CDR3 length is 15 residues. CDR3 DNA sequence: TGCGCCAGCAGCCCGGACTGGCAGGGCGAGGAAAAACTGTTTTTT. Protein product: CASSPDWQGEEKLFF.